This TCR beta chain was identified during a study of STAT5B mutations in CD4+ large granular lymphocyte leukemia. General study points: Data were not HLA-matched across samples. Compared with healthy controls (2/35), patient top clones favored TRBV06 (8/27).

This clone was seen only a few times. Its target is not known. Sequencing was at survey level. Profiling relied on immunoSEQ multiplex PCR, and the TCRdb table lists in-frame clones only, not all of them. Among tens of thousands of clones listed, 69% were seen once. The length of the CDR3 is 14 residues. The germline V and J ends were trimmed by 8 bases and 6 bases, with 20 bases remaining between them. Per germline, CDR1 LNHDA and CDR2 SQIVND (reference sequence). The J gene is TRBJ2-7, the V gene TRBV19; the D is unclear. The TCR sequence derives from a human donor in good health. The specimen sequenced was CD4+ T cells from blood buffy coats. The CDR3 sequence: CASGGEHGLGEQYF. CDR3 DNA sequence: TGTGCCAGTGGCGGAGAGCACGGGCTTGGCGAGCAGTACTTC. The entire variable domain, with the rest obtained from reference TRBV19 and TRBJ2-7, is as follows: DGGITQSPKYLFRKEGQNVTLSCEQNLNHDAMYWYRQDPGQGLRLIYYSQIVNDFQKGDIAEGYSVSREKKESFPLTVTSAQKNPTAFYLCASGGEHGLGEQYFGPGTRLTVT.